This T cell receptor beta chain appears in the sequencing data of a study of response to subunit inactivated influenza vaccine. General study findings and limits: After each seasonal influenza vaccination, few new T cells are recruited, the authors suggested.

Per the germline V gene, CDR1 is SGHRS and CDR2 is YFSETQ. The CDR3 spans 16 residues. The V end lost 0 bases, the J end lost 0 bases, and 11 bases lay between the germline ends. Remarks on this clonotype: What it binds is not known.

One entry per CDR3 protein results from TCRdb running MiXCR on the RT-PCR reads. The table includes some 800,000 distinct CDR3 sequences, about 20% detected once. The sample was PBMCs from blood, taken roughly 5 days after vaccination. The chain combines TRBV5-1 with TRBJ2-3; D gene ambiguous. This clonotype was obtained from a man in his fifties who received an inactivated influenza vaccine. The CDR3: CASSLAGPYSTDTQYF. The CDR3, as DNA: TGCGCCAGCAGCTTGGCCGGGCCTTATAGCACAGATACGCAGTATTTT.